This T cell receptor beta chain was documented in a study of response to subunit inactivated influenza vaccine. In regard to this clonotype: Antigen unknown.

V dropped 5 bases and J dropped 4; count of bases not matched to a gene: 5. This CDR3 is built from 15 residues. Germline CDR1 MNHEY, CDR2 SVGEGT. TCRdb re-called the RT-PCR reads through MiXCR, storing one row per CDR3 protein. The profile shows under 750,000 distinct CDR3 sequences, over 9.5% of them singletons. Findings and limits, study-wide: Each seasonal influenza vaccination recruits few new T cells, the authors suggested.

This TCR derives from a man aged 50 to 60 who received an inactivated influenza vaccine. Sequenced material: PBMCs from blood, taken on the day of vaccination. This chain links TRBV6-2 or TRBV6-3 with TRBJ2-1, with TRBD2 matching over 10 bases. The CDR3 coding sequence is TGTGCCAGCAGTAAACTAGCGGGGAGTTACAATGAGCAGTTCTTC. Translation gives CASSKLAGSYNEQFF.